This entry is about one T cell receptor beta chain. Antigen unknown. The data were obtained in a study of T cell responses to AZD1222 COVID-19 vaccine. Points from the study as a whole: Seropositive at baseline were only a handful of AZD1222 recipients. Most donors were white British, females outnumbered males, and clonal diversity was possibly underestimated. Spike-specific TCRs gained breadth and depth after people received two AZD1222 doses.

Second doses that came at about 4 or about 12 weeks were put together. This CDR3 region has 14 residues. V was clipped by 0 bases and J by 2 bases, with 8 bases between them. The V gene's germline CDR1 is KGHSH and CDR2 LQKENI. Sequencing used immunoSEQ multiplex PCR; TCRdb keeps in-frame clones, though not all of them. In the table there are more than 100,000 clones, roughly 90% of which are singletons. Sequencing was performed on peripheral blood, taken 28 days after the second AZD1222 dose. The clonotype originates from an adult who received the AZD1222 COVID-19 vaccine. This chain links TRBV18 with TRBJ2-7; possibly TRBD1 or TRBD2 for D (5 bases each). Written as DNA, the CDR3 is TGTGCCAGCTCACCACCGGGACGCCCCTACGAGCAGTACTTC. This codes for CASSPPGRPYEQYF. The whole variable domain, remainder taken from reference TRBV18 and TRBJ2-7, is NAGVMQNPRHLVRRRGQEARLRCSPMKGHSHVYWYRQLPEEGLKFMVYLQKENIIDESGMPKERFSAEFPKEGPSILRIQQVVRGDSAAYFCASSPPGRPYEQYFGPGTRLTVT.